Sequencing of this T cell receptor beta chain was carried out in a study of blood T cell repertoires in COVID-19. Study-level information: There were acute and convalescent COVID-19 samples, and they came from the United States, Italy and Spain. T cells, B-cell-depleted T cells, or PBMCs provided the cDNA or gDNA that served as material.

As regards this clone: Germline and junction disagree at one end, which may indicate a read error.

The germline CDR1 and CDR2 sequences are MDHEN and SYDVKM. The CDR3 runs 12 residues. Two negative PCRs, clearance, or symptom resolution characterized the recovered Cohort 3 donors. Using immunoSEQ multiplex PCR, the repertoire was profiled, and TCRdb retains in-frame clones only, with some absent. Among about 320,000 clones, 87% were seen once, and the ten largest hold around 9%. Sequencing was performed on PBMCs or T cells enriched from blood (not recorded which). The chain joins TRBV28 to TRBJ1-6; D not certain. The receptor was derived from a woman between 18 and 29 years old who had recovered from COVID-19. The CDR3 region is CASSSSNSPLHF. The DNA for the CDR3 is TGTGCCAGCAGTTCCTCTAATTCACCCCTCCACTTT.